Below, 23 T cell receptor beta chains from the same sample are listed, as sequenced in a study of regulatory T cells in long-lasting Graves disease. As for time point: newly diagnosed GD, antithyroid drugs for less than 3 months. Isolated PBMC RNA provided the starting material for the TCR library. CDR3-region Arm-PCR and iRepertoire HTBI primers produced the TCR beta libraries. TCRdb re-derived calls from the multiplex PCR reads in MiXCR, one entry per CDR3 protein. The sample carries 410,000 or so distinct CDR3 sequences, 15% recorded once. This sample was also put to use in a study of T cells in Graves' hyperthyroidism and ophthalmopathy.

This specimen consisted of peripheral blood mononuclear cells (PBMCs), obtained at new diagnosis, from a patient treated with antithyroid drugs. The receptor source for this set is a woman between 25 and 40 years old with Graves disease.

The sample holds many counts of this clonotype. The J gene is TRBJ1-2, the V gene TRBV12-3 or TRBV12-4; a weak D match, TRBD1 (5 bases). Trimming shortened V by 1 base and J by 0 bases, and 18 bases separated the two germline ends. The CDR3 loop spans 18 amino acids. The CDR3 DNA is TGTGCCAGCAGTTTAGACTCTCGGAAGGGGAGAGCTAACTATGGCTACACCTTC. It specifies CASSLDSRKGRANYGYTF.

This clonotype came up a few times. The chain links TRBV6-1 to TRBJ2-3; TRBD2 aligns across 10 bases. J lost 0 bases, V lost 3 bases, and 3 bases had no gene match. The germline CDR1 and CDR2 sequences are MNHNS and SASEGT. The CDR3 loop spans 16 amino acids. This chain's CDR3 is CASSETSGSSTDTQYF. Written as DNA, the CDR3 is TGTGCCAGCAGTGAGACTAGCGGGTCCAGCACAGATACGCAGTATTTT.

This chain joins TRBV12-3 or TRBV12-4 and TRBJ2-6, with D unresolved. V lost 8 bases, J lost 4 bases, and 15 bases lay in between. The CDR3 loop spans 15 amino acids. The CDR3 here is CASGPPLPGANVLTF. The CDR3 DNA follows: TGTGCCAGCGGGCCACCCCTTCCAGGGGCCAACGTCCTGACTTTC.

The V gene is TRBV10-3, the J gene TRBJ2-5; 11 bases are shared with TRBD2. After removal of 0 bases from V and 3 bases from J, the junction contained 6 bases not matched to a gene. CDR3 length: 17 amino acids. Per germline, CDR1 ENHRY and CDR2 SYGVKD. CDR3 bases: TGTGCCATCAGTGAGTCAATACTAGCGGGAGAGAAAGAGACCCAGTACTTC. It codes for CAISESILAGEKETQYF.

This clonotype was seen ten or more times. This chain uses TRBV12-3 or TRBV12-4 with TRBJ1-4; TRBD1 might be the D (5 bases). The germline V and J ends were trimmed by 3 bases and 0 bases, with 20 bases remaining between them. The CDR3 extends over 19 amino acids. This CDR3 is CASSLSGDGGAATNEKLFF. The CDR3 nucleotides are TGTGCCAGCAGTTTGTCGGGGGATGGAGGGGCAGCAACTAATGAAAAACTGTTTTTT.

This clonotype was recorded at least ten times. The chain links TRBV28 to TRBJ2-1; TRBD1 is a possible D gene (5 bases). This CDR3 spans 14 amino acids. Per the germline V gene, CDR1 is MDHEN and CDR2 is SYDVKM. Trimming left V 2 bases short and J 9 bases short, with 14 bases between. CDR3 amino acids: CASSLLGAQVEQFF. The CDR3 coding sequence is TGTGCCAGCAGTTTACTCGGCGCACAGGTTGAGCAGTTCTTC.

In this sample, this clonotype turned up a few times. The CDR3 bases are TGCAGTGCTACCCCGACTAGCGGGAGATACAATGAGCAGTTCTTC. Residues: CSATPTSGRYNEQFF. The V gene is TRBV20-1, the J gene TRBJ2-1; TRBD2 matches at 12 bases. The CDR3 loop spans 15 amino acids. The junction had 5 bases not matched to a gene; V was cut back by 4 bases and J by 4 bases. Germline V lookup: CDR1 DFQATT, CDR2 SNEGSKA (reference sequence).

This clonotype was seen at least ten times. The J gene is TRBJ1-1, the V gene TRBV30, with D tentatively TRBD1 (6 bases). This CDR3 region has 14 residues. From germline, CDR1 is GTSNPN and CDR2 SVGIG (reference sequence). Between the trimmed V and J ends, which lost 0 bases and 7 bases, there was a span of 15 bases. CDR3 residues: CAWSVTGTPGEAFF. The CDR3 DNA reads TGTGCCTGGAGTGTCACCGGGACACCCGGTGAAGCTTTCTTT.

Many counts were recorded for this clonotype. As DNA, the CDR3 is TGTGCCAGTAGTCCGACCGGGTTGCAAGAGACCCAGTACTTC. Translated, it gives CASSPTGLQETQYF. V is TRBV19 and J is TRBJ2-5; D ambiguous. Germline V gene data show CDR1 as LNHDA and CDR2 as SQIVND (reference sequence). V was pared by 5 bases and J by 2 bases, with 12 bases between. The CDR3 length is 14 residues.

This clonotype was recorded many times. The chain couples TRBV11-2 to TRBJ2-5, with 9 bases aligning to TRBD2. V was clipped by 2 bases and J by 2 bases; unmatched bases: 12. Germline V lookup: CDR1 SGHAT, CDR2 FQNNGV. This CDR3 comprises 18 residues. CDR3 amino acids: CASSLPREGPWGQETQYF. The CDR3 DNA sequence: TGTGCCAGCAGCTTACCGCGGGAGGGCCCTTGGGGGCAAGAGACCCAGTACTTC.

This clonotype was counted at least ten times. The chain couples TRBV25-1 to TRBJ1-1; D gene ambiguous. CDR1 and CDR2 (germline): MGHDK, SYGVNS. V lost 5 bases, J lost 1 base, and 14 bases lay in between. This CDR3 spans 15 amino acids. The CDR3 bases are TGTGCCAGCAGTCCACTAAGGGTGAGGAACACTGAAGCTTTCTTT. Amino acid sequence: CASSPLRVRNTEAFF.

This chain joins TRBV12-3 or TRBV12-4 and TRBJ1-1; D possibly corresponds to TRBD1 (6 bases). V lost 4 bases and J lost 1, with 19 bases in between. The CDR3 loop spans 17 amino acids. CDR3 sequence (DNA): TGTGCCAGCAGTTACATAATAGGACAGAGGGGGAACACTGAAGCTTTCTTT. This encodes CASSYIIGQRGNTEAFF.

This clonotype was counted at least ten times. The rearrangement joins TRBV2 to TRBJ1-5; D gene unclear. Germline lookup yields CDR1 SNHLY and CDR2 FYNNEI. Deletions cut 6 bases from V and 4 bases from J, with 16 bases between. The length of the CDR3 is 15 residues. The chain's CDR3 is CASRFLRTDNQPQHF. CDR3 nucleotide sequence: TGTGCCAGCAGGTTCCTACGGACGGATAATCAGCCCCAGCATTTT.

In this sample, this clonotype turned up many times. This chain links TRBV20-1 with TRBJ2-3; D remains unclear. V was shortened by 7 bases and J by 5 bases, with 13 bases between the two germline ends. The CDR3 length is 12 residues. Germline loops: CDR1 DFQATT, CDR2 SNEGSKA (reference sequence). The CDR3 DNA is TGCAGTGTTCCACGACGTATAGATACGCAGTATTTT. Translated: CSVPRRIDTQYF.

CDR3 region: CAWSPSRAATNEKLFF. In DNA, the CDR3 is TGTGCCTGGAGTCCTTCTAGGGCAGCAACTAATGAAAAACTGTTTTTT. The chain recombines TRBV30 with TRBJ1-4, with D unclear. This CDR3 region has 16 residues. V gave up 2 bases and J gave up 0 bases, with 13 bases separating them. From germline, CDR1 is GTSNPN and CDR2 SVGIG (reference sequence).

This clonotype has at least ten counts. V usage is TRBV18 and J usage is TRBJ2-1; 13 bases map to TRBD2. The ends lost 5 bases at V and 7 bases at J; junction bases unmatched: 11. The CDR3 contains 17 residues. The V gene's germline CDR1 is KGHSH and CDR2 LQKENI. CDR3 loop: CASSVRRTSGRSNEQFF. The CDR3 region has the DNA TGTGCCAGCTCAGTACGCAGGACTAGCGGGAGAAGTAATGAGCAGTTCTTC.

This clonotype occurred a few times. The chain employs TRBV9 and TRBJ2-3; no definite D call. The CDR3 totals 13 residues. V was cut by 0 bases and J by 3 bases, with 5 bases left in between. Germline V CDR1 and CDR2: SGDLS, YYNGEE. The CDR3 sequence: CASSVDGTDTQYF. Here the CDR3 DNA reads TGTGCCAGCAGCGTAGACGGGACAGATACGCAGTATTTT. Drawing the rest from reference TRBV9 and TRBJ2-3, the complete variable domain is DSGVTQTPKHLITATGQRVTLRCSPRSGDLSVYWYQQSLDQGLQFLIQYYNGEERAKGNILERFSAQQFPDLHSELNLSSLELGDSALYFCASSVDGTDTQYFGPGTRLTVL.

In this sample, this clonotype turned up many times. The gene calls are TRBV11-2 and TRBJ2-1; TRBD2 might be the D (6 bases). This CDR3 is built from 15 residues. In germline, CDR1 is SGHAT, CDR2 FQNNGV. V was trimmed by 5 bases and J by 7 bases, leaving 18 bases between them. CDR3 sequence (DNA): TGTGCCAGCAGCCGTCCCGGGACTGAGGGAAATGAGCAGTTCTTC. Its protein is CASSRPGTEGNEQFF.

J is TRBJ2-4 and V is TRBV7-8; D call uncertain. This CDR3 spans 12 amino acids. The germline V and J ends were trimmed by 3 bases and 5 bases, with 5 bases remaining between them. Per the germline V gene, CDR1 is SGHVS and CDR2 is FQNEAQ. CDR3 region: CASSFSENIQYF. For the CDR3, the DNA is TGTGCCAGCAGCTTTTCGGAAAACATTCAGTACTTC.

This clonotype was found many times. The chain joins TRBV7-9 to TRBJ2-1; D is ambiguous. Trimming stripped 3 bases from V and 6 bases from J, with 9 bases between. Germline CDR1 and CDR2: SEHNR and FQNEAQ (reference sequence). This CDR3 has 13 residues. CDR3 in amino acids: CASSLSGFNEQFF. The CDR3 DNA reads TGTGCCAGCAGCTTGTCTGGGTTCAATGAGCAGTTCTTC.

The J gene is TRBJ2-1, the V gene TRBV9; 7 nucleotides agree with TRBD2. V trimming: 2 bases; J trimming: 5 bases; junction bases outside the gene matches: 7. This CDR3 spans 15 amino acids. CDR1 and CDR2 from the germline V gene are SGDLS and YYNGEE. Here the CDR3 reads CASSVSGTPHNEQFF. In DNA, the CDR3 is TGTGCCAGCAGCGTGAGCGGGACCCCCCACAATGAGCAGTTCTTC.

This clonotype was observed many times. V gene TRBV12-5 combines with J gene TRBJ2-2; D possibly matches TRBD1 or TRBD2 (5 bases each). CDR1 LGHNT and CDR2 FRNRAP come from the germline V gene. The CDR3 extends over 16 amino acids. Trimming left V 0 bases short and J 4 bases short, with 12 bases between. The CDR3, as DNA: TGTGCTAGTGGTTTGGTAACGGGACGGTCCACCGGGGAGCTGTTTTTT. Protein sequence: CASGLVTGRSTGELFF. Full variable domain (outside the CDR3, taken from reference TRBV12-5 and TRBJ2-2): DARVTQTPRHKVTEMGQEVTMRCQPILGHNTVFWYRQTMMQGLELLAYFRNRAPLDDSGMPKDRFSAEMPDATLATLKIQPSEPRDSAVYFCASGLVTGRSTGELFFGEGSRLTVL.

This clonotype has a count of ten or more. This sequence joins TRBV7-9 and TRBJ2-1; 7 positions agree with TRBD2. V shed 1 base, J shed 5 bases, and the junction held 5 bases outside the gene matches. The CDR3 has 15 residues. Germline V gene lookup returns CDR1 SEHNR and CDR2 FQNEAQ (reference sequence). CDR3 residues: CASSLGLAANNEQFF. The CDR3 nucleotides read TGTGCCAGCAGCTTAGGGCTAGCGGCGAACAATGAGCAGTTCTTC.